This T cell receptor beta chain was captured in a study of blood T cell repertoires in COVID-19. Study in general: Donors in the United States, Italy and Spain gave samples during acute or convalescent COVID-19. The cDNA or gDNA used as material had been derived from T cells, B-cell-depleted T cells, or PBMCs.

Profiling relied on immunoSEQ multiplex PCR, and the TCRdb table lists in-frame clones only, not all of them. This table has around 100,000 clones, 65% to 90% appearing once. The V end was cut by 7 bases, the J end by 5 bases, with 17 bases between. This CDR3 spans 14 amino acids. Germline lookup yields CDR1 MNHEY and CDR2 SVGEGT. The sequenced material came from peripheral blood. The J gene is TRBJ2-5, the V gene TRBV6-2 or TRBV6-3; D unresolved. The receptor's source is a man in his 60s with acute or convalescent COVID-19. In DNA form, the CDR3 reads TGTGCCAGCACCCCCGTTAGCCGTCCGGAGACCCAGTACTTC. Protein sequence: CASTPVSRPETQYF.